The sequence of this T cell receptor beta chain was determined in a study of OX40 agonist ivuxolimab in advanced cancers. The wider study: Past anti-PD-1, anti-PD-L1 or anti-CTLA-4 therapy was accepted, and 35% to 45% had received some.

Study results and caveats: Mean expanded clone counts were higher in CD8+ than CD4+ T cells.

Blood sampling was done at baseline, cycle 4 day 1, and cycle 7 day 1. With V trimmed by 3 bases and J by 7 bases, 7 bases remained unmatched. CDR1 is KGHSH and CDR2 is LQKENI in the germline V gene. The CDR3 covers 15 residues. Concerning this clone: The antigen is undetermined.

Only in-frame clones appear in the TCRdb table, and some are missing; sequencing was by immunoSEQ multiplex PCR. The data contain over 15,000 clones, more than 75% of them seen just once; the ten biggest clones take up 2% to 2.5%. The sequences come from CD4+ or CD8+ T cells sorted from blood, collected in a trial of the OX40 agonist ivuxolimab. This chain connects TRBV18 to TRBJ1-5; 9 bases align to TRBD1. This receptor was identified in an adult with an advanced solid tumor such as melanoma, head and neck, liver or kidney cancer. Here the CDR3 DNA reads TGTGCCAGCTCACCGGGACAGGGAAAGCTCCAGCCCCAGCATTTT. Its protein is CASSPGQGKLQPQHF.